Listed below are T cell receptor beta chains from one sample, sequenced in a study of a mutant IDH1 vaccine in newly diagnosed glioma. Antigens for these TCRs are unknown. Some clones are missing from TCRdb's copy, which holds only in-frame ones; the method was immunoSEQ multiplex PCR. The sample carries roughly 60,000 clones, 60% to 75% recorded once. Sequencing used PBMCs, obtained from a glioma patient whose treatment included an IDH1 peptide vaccine. These receptors originate from a middle-aged man with glioma. Each CDR3 is given with its conserved first and last residue. D genes are given only for firm matches. Only part of the rows carry a size: once, few, many, or a class if the clone is expanded.

V gene	D gene	J gene	clone size	CDR3 DNA	CDR3 protein
TRBV4-2	NA	TRBJ2-5	NA	TGTGCCAGCAGCCAAGCCTCTGAGACCCAGTACTTC	CASSQASETQYF
TRBV7-6	NA	TRBJ1-2	NA	TGTGCCAGCAGCTTACAGGGAACCTATGGCTACACCTTC	CASSLQGTYGYTF
TRBV7-8	TRBD1	TRBJ2-1	NA	TGTGCCAGCAGCTTATTCGGCCGGGACAGGGGGCGTGGGGAGCAGTTCTTC	CASSLFGRDRGRGEQFF
TRBV5-1	NA	TRBJ1-5	once	TGCGCCAGCAGCTTCGATAGCAATCAGCCCCAGCATTTT	CASSFDSNQPQHF
TRBV2	NA	TRBJ2-2	NA	TGTGCCAGCAGCTTAGGCCCCACAACGGGGGAGCTGTTTTTT	CASSLGPTTGELFF
TRBV11-2	TRBD2	TRBJ2-7	many	TGTGCCAGCAGCCCCAGGAGCGGGGCTAGCTCCTACGAGCAGTACTTC	CASSPRSGASSYEQYF
TRBV2	TRBD2	TRBJ2-3	few	TGTGCCAGCAGAGGTAGCGGGGGGGCCGCAGATACGCAGTATTTT	CASRGSGGAADTQYF
TRBV7-3	TRBD2	TRBJ2-1	NA	TGTGCCAGCAGCTTCCTAGCGGGGGGCGGGGATGAGCAGTTCTTC	CASSFLAGGGDEQFF
TRBV30	NA	TRBJ1-5	NA	TGTGCCTGGAGTTCTCCGGGGGCCTGGAATCAGCCCCAGCATTTT	CAWSSPGAWNQPQHF
TRBV6-5	NA	TRBJ1-6	few	TGTGCCAGCAGTTACAGCTGGGACACCGGTGGAGTACCCCTCCACTTT	CASSYSWDTGGVPLHF
TRBV10-3	TRBD1	TRBJ1-1	NA	TGTGCCATCAGTGACGACAGGGGGCAGGCTGAAGCTTTCTTT	CAISDDRGQAEAFF
TRBV7-9	NA	TRBJ1-2	NA	TGTGCCACCCAGCAGGAAATCGGCTACACCTTC	CATQQEIGYTF
TRBV6-6	NA	TRBJ1-5	few	TGTGCCAGCGGAGGGATCGATCAGCCCCAGCATTTT	CASGGIDQPQHF
TRBV7-2	NA	TRBJ1-3	NA	TGTGCCAGCAGCTTAGTTGTCCTAAGCTCTGGAAACACCATATATTTT	CASSLVVLSSGNTIYF
TRBV9	NA	TRBJ2-7	NA	TGTGCCAGCAGCGTAGTCCCCACCGACGGATACGAGCAGTACTTC	CASSVVPTDGYEQYF
TRBV7-9	NA	TRBJ2-1	NA	TGTGCCAGCAGCTTAGAAACAGGGAGTTGGAATGAGCAGTTCTTC	CASSLETGSWNEQFF
TRBV6-6	NA	TRBJ2-5	NA	TGTGCCAGCGGGACGCGGGACCGTCCGGGTGAGACCCAGTACTTC	CASGTRDRPGETQYF